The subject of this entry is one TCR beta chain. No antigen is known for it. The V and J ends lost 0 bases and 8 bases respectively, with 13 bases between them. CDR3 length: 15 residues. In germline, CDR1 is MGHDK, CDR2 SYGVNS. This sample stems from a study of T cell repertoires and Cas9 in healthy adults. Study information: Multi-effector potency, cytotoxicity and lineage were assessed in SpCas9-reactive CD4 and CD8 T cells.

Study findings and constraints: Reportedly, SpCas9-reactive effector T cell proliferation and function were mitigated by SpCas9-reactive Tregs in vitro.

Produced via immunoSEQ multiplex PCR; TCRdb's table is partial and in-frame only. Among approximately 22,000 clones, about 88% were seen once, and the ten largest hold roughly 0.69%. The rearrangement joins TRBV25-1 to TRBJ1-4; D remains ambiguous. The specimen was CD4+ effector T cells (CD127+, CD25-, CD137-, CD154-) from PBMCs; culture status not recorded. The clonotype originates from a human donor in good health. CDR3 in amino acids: CASSEYAFQREKLFF. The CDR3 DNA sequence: TGTGCCAGCAGTGAATACGCTTTCCAACGGGAAAAACTGTTTTTT.